These T cell receptor beta chains were read from a single sample in a study of blood T cell repertoires in COVID-19. Libraries were prepared by immunoSEQ multiplex PCR; TCRdb keeps only in-frame clonotypes and omits some of them. There are about 360,000 clones in the sample; about 88% occur only once, and 3% lies in the top ten. Sequences were obtained from peripheral blood. These receptors all stem from a human donor in a cohort sampled during active COVID-19. The CDR3 runs from the conserved cysteine through the conserved F or W. The D gene is left open where the match is weak. Clone size, where shown, is once, few, many, or a class for clones that have expanded.

clone size: .
D gene: TRBD1
V gene: TRBV7-2
J gene: TRBJ1-5
CDR3 DNA: TGTGCCAGCAGCCACAACAGGGGAGGCGGTCAGCCCCAGCATTTT
CDR3 protein: CASSHNRGGGQPQHF

clone size: .
D gene: TRBD2
V gene: TRBV12-3/TRBV12-4
J gene: TRBJ2-1
CDR3 DNA: TGTGCCAGCAGTCGGACTAGCGAGGATGAGCAGTTCTTC
CDR3 protein: CASSRTSEDEQFF

clone size: .
D gene: .
V gene: TRBV5-4
J gene: TRBJ1-2
CDR3 DNA: TGTGCCAGCAGCTCCTCCAGGGTTTTCTGGGGCTACACCTTC
CDR3 protein: CASSSSRVFWGYTF

clone size: .
D gene: .
V gene: TRBV28
J gene: TRBJ2-1
CDR3 DNA: TGTGCCAGCAGTCCCCCCCCGTTCGACAACAATGAGCAGTTCTTC
CDR3 protein: CASSPPPFDNNEQFF

clone size: .
D gene: .
V gene: TRBV24-1
J gene: TRBJ1-5
CDR3 DNA: TGTGCCACCACTATAGTCAATCAGCCCCAGCATTTT
CDR3 protein: CATTIVNQPQHF

clone size: .
D gene: .
V gene: TRBV19
J gene: TRBJ1-5
CDR3 DNA: TGTGCCAGTAGTTGGAGCTGGGGAGGCAATCAGCCCCAGCATTTT
CDR3 protein: CASSWSWGGNQPQHF

clone size: .
D gene: .
V gene: TRBV12-2
J gene: TRBJ1-3
CDR3 DNA: TGTGCAAGTCGCTTAGTCTTCTCTGGAAACACCATATATTTT
CDR3 protein: CASRLVFSGNTIYF

clone size: .
D gene: TRBD2
V gene: TRBV9
J gene: TRBJ2-1
CDR3 DNA: TGTGCCAGCAGCGTAGGCGGGAGGACTTACAATGAGCAGTTCTTC
CDR3 protein: CASSVGGRTYNEQFF

clone size: .
D gene: .
V gene: TRBV7-2
J gene: TRBJ2-3
CDR3 DNA: TGTGCCAGCAGCTTTGGCGGGGCGACAGATACGCAGTATTTT
CDR3 protein: CASSFGGATDTQYF

clone size: .
D gene: .
V gene: TRBV28
J gene: TRBJ1-3
CDR3 DNA: TGTGCCAGCAGTTTGTATACAGCCTCTGGAAACACCATATATTTT
CDR3 protein: CASSLYTASGNTIYF

clone size: once
D gene: TRBD1
V gene: TRBV19
J gene: TRBJ1-1
CDR3 DNA: TGTGCCAGTAGTATAGACAGGGGGCGTCGGACTGAAGCTTTCTTT
CDR3 protein: CASSIDRGRRTEAFF

clone size: few
D gene: TRBD2
V gene: TRBV28
J gene: TRBJ2-2
CDR3 DNA: TGTGCCAGCTTGGCCCGTCCTTCTAGCGGGACGAACACCGGGGAGCTGTTTTTT
CDR3 protein: CASLARPSSGTNTGELFF

clone size: .
D gene: .
V gene: TRBV15
J gene: TRBJ2-6
CDR3 DNA: TGTGCCACCAGCAGAGATGCACAGGCTGGGGCCAACGTCCTGACTTTC
CDR3 protein: CATSRDAQAGANVLTF

clone size: few
D gene: .
V gene: TRBV12-3/TRBV12-4
J gene: TRBJ1-1
CDR3 DNA: TGTGCCAGCAGTTTGAGGACTGAAGCTTTCTTT
CDR3 protein: CASSLRTEAFF

clone size: .
D gene: TRBD2
V gene: TRBV7-3
J gene: TRBJ2-7
CDR3 DNA: TGTGCCAGCAGCTCTCCTGGGGGGGACTTAACCTACGAGCAGTACTTC
CDR3 protein: CASSSPGGDLTYEQYF

clone size: once
D gene: .
V gene: TRBV4-1
J gene: TRBJ2-7
CDR3 DNA: TGCGCCAGCAGCCTACTCTACGTACAGGGCAACTACGAGCAGTACTTC
CDR3 protein: CASSLLYVQGNYEQYF

clone size: .
D gene: TRBD2
V gene: TRBV4-2
J gene: TRBJ2-7
CDR3 DNA: TGTGCCAGCAGCCAAGATAGACTAGCGGGAGGTGGCTACGAGCAGTACTTC
CDR3 protein: CASSQDRLAGGGYEQYF

clone size: .
D gene: .
V gene: TRBV6-1
J gene: TRBJ2-7
CDR3 DNA: TGTGCCAGCAGTGAGAACCTCAGGGGTTCGTCCTACGAGCAGTACTTC
CDR3 protein: CASSENLRGSSYEQYF

clone size: .
D gene: .
V gene: TRBV2
J gene: TRBJ1-2
CDR3 DNA: TGTGCCAGCAGTGGATTTCAGGGAGGTCTAACTGGTGGCTACACCTTC
CDR3 protein: CASSGFQGGLTGGYTF

clone size: .
D gene: .
V gene: TRBV11-2
J gene: TRBJ2-3
CDR3 DNA: TGTGCCAGCAGCTTCCTCAGAGATACGCAGTATTTT
CDR3 protein: CASSFLRDTQYF

clone size: .
D gene: .
V gene: TRBV29-1
J gene: TRBJ1-1
CDR3 DNA: TGCAGCGGACAACAGGAATTCCGCACTGAAGCTTTCTTT
CDR3 protein: CSGQQEFRTEAFF

clone size: .
D gene: .
V gene: TRBV19
J gene: TRBJ2-5
CDR3 DNA: TGTGCCAGTAGTCCCAGACTAGAAAAAGAGACCCAGTACTTC
CDR3 protein: CASSPRLEKETQYF

clone size: few
D gene: .
V gene: TRBV4-1
J gene: TRBJ1-6
CDR3 DNA: TGCGCCAGCAGTGGGCAGCCCGAACAGGCACCCCTCCACTTT
CDR3 protein: CASSGQPEQAPLHF

clone size: .
D gene: TRBD2
V gene: TRBV5-1
J gene: TRBJ2-1
CDR3 DNA: TGCGCCAGCAGCTTCGGGACTAGCACCAATGAGCAGTTCTTC
CDR3 protein: CASSFGTSTNEQFF

clone size: .
D gene: TRBD2
V gene: TRBV5-4
J gene: TRBJ2-7
CDR3 DNA: TGTGCCAGCAGCAAACTAGCGGGGGGGAACTACGAGCAGTACTTC
CDR3 protein: CASSKLAGGNYEQYF

clone size: .
D gene: TRBD2
V gene: TRBV6-1
J gene: TRBJ2-1
CDR3 DNA: TGTGCCAGTAGTGAAGTGACTAGCGGGGGAGCCTACAATGAGCAGTTCTTC
CDR3 protein: CASSEVTSGGAYNEQFF

clone size: .
D gene: TRBD1
V gene: TRBV28
J gene: TRBJ1-5
CDR3 DNA: TGTGCCAGCAGTTTTGGACAGGGAGCGGACCAGCCCCAGCATTTT
CDR3 protein: CASSFGQGADQPQHF

clone size: .
D gene: TRBD1
V gene: TRBV19
J gene: TRBJ1-2
CDR3 DNA: TGTGCCAGTAGTGGAAAGGACAGGGGCGATTATGGCTACACCTTC
CDR3 protein: CASSGKDRGDYGYTF

clone size: .
D gene: TRBD1
V gene: TRBV10-1
J gene: TRBJ1-1
CDR3 DNA: TGCGCCAGCAGTACCCCGGGACAGGGGGTTGGGACTGAAGCTTTCTTT
CDR3 protein: CASSTPGQGVGTEAFF

clone size: .
D gene: .
V gene: TRBV30
J gene: TRBJ2-5
CDR3 DNA: TGTGCCTGGAGTGCAGGGAAAGGGATAGGAGAGACCCAGTACTTC
CDR3 protein: CAWSAGKGIGETQYF

clone size: once
D gene: .
V gene: TRBV7-9
J gene: TRBJ2-1
CDR3 DNA: TGTGCCAGCAGCTTAATGGGCAAAAAAGCAGTATACAATGAGCAGTTCTTC
CDR3 protein: CASSLMGKKAVYNEQFF

clone size: .
D gene: .
V gene: TRBV2
J gene: TRBJ2-3
CDR3 DNA: TGTGCCAGTCGGCTCGCCCCCCGGGGTCCGCAGTATTTT
CDR3 protein: CASRLAPRGPQYF

clone size: .
D gene: .
V gene: TRBV7-2
J gene: TRBJ2-1
CDR3 DNA: TGTGCCAGCAGCCTTGGTTCAGCGGACTACAATGAGCAGTTCTTC
CDR3 protein: CASSLGSADYNEQFF

clone size: .
D gene: TRBD2
V gene: TRBV3-1/TRBV3-2
J gene: TRBJ2-3
CDR3 DNA: TGTGCCAGCAGCCAAGCGGGCGGGAGGCTCACAGATACGCAGTATTTT
CDR3 protein: CASSQAGGRLTDTQYF

clone size: .
D gene: .
V gene: TRBV19
J gene: TRBJ1-1
CDR3 DNA: TGTGCCAGTAGTCCCTCTGTCGGGGCCCGGGGGAGGGGAGCTTTCTTT
CDR3 protein: CASSPSVGARGRGAFF

clone size: once
D gene: TRBD1
V gene: TRBV5-1
J gene: TRBJ1-1
CDR3 DNA: TGCGCCAGCAGTTCCCAGGGGGTCACTGAAGCTTTCTTT
CDR3 protein: CASSSQGVTEAFF

clone size: .
D gene: .
V gene: TRBV30
J gene: TRBJ2-5
CDR3 DNA: TGTGCCTGGAGTATTAGCGGCCAAGAGACCCAGTACTTC
CDR3 protein: CAWSISGQETQYF

clone size: .
D gene: TRBD1
V gene: TRBV7-3
J gene: TRBJ2-1
CDR3 DNA: TGTGCCAGCAGCACGGACAGGGGCAATGAGCAGTTCTTC
CDR3 protein: CASSTDRGNEQFF

clone size: .
D gene: .
V gene: TRBV27
J gene: TRBJ2-7
CDR3 DNA: TGTGCCAGCAGTTTGAATGGACAGGAGCAGTACTTC
CDR3 protein: CASSLNGQEQYF

clone size: .
D gene: .
V gene: TRBV18
J gene: TRBJ1-1
CDR3 DNA: TGTGCCAGCTCACCTTTGACCGGGACTGCGAACACTGAAGCTTTCTTT
CDR3 protein: CASSPLTGTANTEAFF

clone size: .
D gene: TRBD1
V gene: TRBV12-3/TRBV12-4
J gene: TRBJ1-6
CDR3 DNA: TGTGCCAGCAGTGACAGGGGACGTTCACCCCTCCACTTT
CDR3 protein: CASSDRGRSPLHF

clone size: .
D gene: TRBD1
V gene: TRBV5-5
J gene: TRBJ1-6
CDR3 DNA: TGTGCCAGCAACCAGAACACCGGGACAGGGCATTCACCCCTCCACTTT
CDR3 protein: CASNQNTGTGHSPLHF

clone size: .
D gene: .
V gene: TRBV5-1
J gene: TRBJ1-6
CDR3 DNA: TGCGCCAGCAGCTTGGAGTGGGGGCGCGATTCACCCCTCCACTTT
CDR3 protein: CASSLEWGRDSPLHF

clone size: .
D gene: .
V gene: TRBV29-1
J gene: TRBJ2-7
CDR3 DNA: TGCAGCGTAGGCAGGGGGGCGAGGTACGAGCAGTACTTC
CDR3 protein: CSVGRGARYEQYF

clone size: .
D gene: .
V gene: TRBV18
J gene: TRBJ2-1
CDR3 DNA: TGTGCCAGCTCACCCCCTGTGAGTGGGCGAAATGAGCAGTTCTTC
CDR3 protein: CASSPPVSGRNEQFF

clone size: .
D gene: .
V gene: TRBV4-2
J gene: TRBJ2-3
CDR3 DNA: TGTGCCAGCAGCCAAGGGGCCACAATCCGACCAGATACGCAGTATTTT
CDR3 protein: CASSQGATIRPDTQYF

clone size: .
D gene: .
V gene: TRBV28
J gene: TRBJ2-2
CDR3 DNA: TGTGCCAGCAGTTTAAGCTCTTTTCGGTCAGGGGAGCTGTTTTTT
CDR3 protein: CASSLSSFRSGELFF

clone size: .
D gene: .
V gene: TRBV9
J gene: TRBJ2-3
CDR3 DNA: TGTGCCAGCAGCGGCCCTCGTGGGGGGGGGCCGGATACGCAGTATTTT
CDR3 protein: CASSGPRGGGPDTQYF

clone size: .
D gene: .
V gene: TRBV18
J gene: TRBJ2-3
CDR3 DNA: TGTGCCAGCTCACCAACTTTTACCTTGGTGACTAGCACAGATACGCAGTATTTT
CDR3 protein: CASSPTFTLVTSTDTQYF

clone size: few
D gene: .
V gene: TRBV2
J gene: TRBJ2-5
CDR3 DNA: TGTGCCAGCAAGGAGAACCAAGAGACCCAGTACTTC
CDR3 protein: CASKENQETQYF

clone size: .
D gene: TRBD2
V gene: TRBV2
J gene: TRBJ2-1
CDR3 DNA: TGTGCCAGCGGCCCTCTCGGGGGGACCTACAATGAGCAGTTCTTC
CDR3 protein: CASGPLGGTYNEQFF

clone size: few
D gene: TRBD2
V gene: TRBV2
J gene: TRBJ2-7
CDR3 DNA: TGTGCCAGTTCCGGGGCTAGCGGGGACGAGCAGTACTTC
CDR3 protein: CASSGASGDEQYF

clone size: .
D gene: TRBD1
V gene: TRBV5-1
J gene: TRBJ1-1
CDR3 DNA: TGCGCCAGCAGTACACAGGGGGCGGGTGACGCTGAAGCTTTCTTT
CDR3 protein: CASSTQGAGDAEAFF